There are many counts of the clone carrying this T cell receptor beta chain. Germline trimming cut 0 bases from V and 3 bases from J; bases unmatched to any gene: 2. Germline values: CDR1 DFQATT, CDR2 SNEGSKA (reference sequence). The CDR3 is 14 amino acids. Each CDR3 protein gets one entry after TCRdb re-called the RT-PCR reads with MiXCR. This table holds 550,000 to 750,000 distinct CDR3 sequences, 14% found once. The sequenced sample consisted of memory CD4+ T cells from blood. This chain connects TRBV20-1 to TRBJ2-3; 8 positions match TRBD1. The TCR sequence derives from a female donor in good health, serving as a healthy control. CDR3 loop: CSARDDRGTDTQYF. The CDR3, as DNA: TGCAGTGCTAGAGATGACAGGGGTACAGATACGCAGTATTTT.